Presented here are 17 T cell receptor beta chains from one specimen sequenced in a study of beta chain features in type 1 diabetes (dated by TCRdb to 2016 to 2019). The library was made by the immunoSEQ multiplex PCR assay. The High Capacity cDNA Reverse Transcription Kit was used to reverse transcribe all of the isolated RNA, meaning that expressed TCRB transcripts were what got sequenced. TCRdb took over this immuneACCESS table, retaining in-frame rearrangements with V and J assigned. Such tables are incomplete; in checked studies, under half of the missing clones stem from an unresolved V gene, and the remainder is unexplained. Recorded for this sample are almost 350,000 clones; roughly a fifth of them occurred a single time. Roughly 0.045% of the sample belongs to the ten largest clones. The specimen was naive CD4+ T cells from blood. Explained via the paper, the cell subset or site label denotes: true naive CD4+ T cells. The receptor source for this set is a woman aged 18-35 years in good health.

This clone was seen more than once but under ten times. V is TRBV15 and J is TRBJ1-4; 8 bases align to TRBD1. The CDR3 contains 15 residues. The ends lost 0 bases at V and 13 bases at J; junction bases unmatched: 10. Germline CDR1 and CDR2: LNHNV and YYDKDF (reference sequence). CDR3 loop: CATSREPDRAYRLFF. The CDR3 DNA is TGTGCCACCAGCAGAGAACCGGACAGGGCGTATAGACTGTTTTTT.

The CDR3 DNA reads TGTGCCACCAGGGTGAGCGGCACAGATACGCAGTATTTT. This translates into CATRVSGTDTQYF. The gene calls are TRBV15 and TRBJ2-3; the D is unclear. V was clipped by 6 bases and J by 1 base, with 8 bases between them. Per germline, CDR1 LNHNV and CDR2 YYDKDF (reference sequence). This CDR3 spans 13 amino acids.

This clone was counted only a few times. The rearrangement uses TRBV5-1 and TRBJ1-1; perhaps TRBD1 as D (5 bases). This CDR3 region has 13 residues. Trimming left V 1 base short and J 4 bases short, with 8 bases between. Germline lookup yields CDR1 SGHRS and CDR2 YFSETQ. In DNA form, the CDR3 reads TGCGCCAGCAGCTTGACTCAGGGCACTGAAGCTTTCTTT. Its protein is CASSLTQGTEAFF.

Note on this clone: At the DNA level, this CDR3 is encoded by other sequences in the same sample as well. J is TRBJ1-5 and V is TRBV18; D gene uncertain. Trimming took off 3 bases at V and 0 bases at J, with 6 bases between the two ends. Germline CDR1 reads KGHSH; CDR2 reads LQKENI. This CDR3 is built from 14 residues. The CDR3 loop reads CASSPRDSNQPQHF. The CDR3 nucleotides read TGTGCCAGCTCACCTCGAGATAGCAATCAGCCCCAGCATTTT.

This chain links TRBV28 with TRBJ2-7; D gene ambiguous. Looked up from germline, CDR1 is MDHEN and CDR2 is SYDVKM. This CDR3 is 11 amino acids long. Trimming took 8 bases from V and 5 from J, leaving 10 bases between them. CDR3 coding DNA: TGTGCCAGCCACGGTCGCCACGAGCAGTACTTC. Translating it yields CASHGRHEQYF.

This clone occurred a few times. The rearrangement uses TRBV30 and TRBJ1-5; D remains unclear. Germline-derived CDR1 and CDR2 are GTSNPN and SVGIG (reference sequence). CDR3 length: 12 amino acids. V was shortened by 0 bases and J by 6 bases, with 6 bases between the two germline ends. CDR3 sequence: CAWSVTGQPQHF. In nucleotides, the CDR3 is TGTGCCTGGAGTGTCACCGGTCAGCCCCAGCATTTT.

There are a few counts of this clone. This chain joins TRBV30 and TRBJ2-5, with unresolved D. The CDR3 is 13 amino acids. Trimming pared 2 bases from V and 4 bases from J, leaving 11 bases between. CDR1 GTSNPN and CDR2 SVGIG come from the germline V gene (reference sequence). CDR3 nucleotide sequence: TGTGCCTGGAGTCAAATTCGGAGAGAGACCCAGTACTTC. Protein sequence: CAWSQIRRETQYF.

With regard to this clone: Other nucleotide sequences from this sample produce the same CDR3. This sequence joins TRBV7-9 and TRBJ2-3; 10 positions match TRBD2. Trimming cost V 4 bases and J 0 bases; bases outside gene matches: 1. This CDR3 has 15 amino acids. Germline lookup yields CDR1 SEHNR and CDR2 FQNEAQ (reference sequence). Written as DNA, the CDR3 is TGTGCCAGCAGCTCACTAGCGGGAAGCACAGATACGCAGTATTTT. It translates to CASSSLAGSTDTQYF.

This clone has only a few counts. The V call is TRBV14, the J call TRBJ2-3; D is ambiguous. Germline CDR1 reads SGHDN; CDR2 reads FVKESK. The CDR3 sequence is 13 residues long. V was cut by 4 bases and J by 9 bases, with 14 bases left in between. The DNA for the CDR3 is TGTGCCAGCAGCCGAGGCTCCGAGACCACGCAGTATTTT. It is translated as CASSRGSETTQYF.

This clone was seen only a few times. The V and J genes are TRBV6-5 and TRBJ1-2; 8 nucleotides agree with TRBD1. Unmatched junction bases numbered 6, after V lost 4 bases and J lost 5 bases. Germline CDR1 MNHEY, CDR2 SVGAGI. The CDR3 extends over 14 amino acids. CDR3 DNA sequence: TGTGCCAGCAGTTTAGACAGGGGCCTTTATGGCTACACCTTC. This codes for CASSLDRGLYGYTF.

The CDR3 reads CASSLRSSGTDTQYF. In DNA form, the CDR3 reads TGCGCCAGCAGCTTGAGGTCTAGCGGGACAGATACGCAGTATTTT. This rearrangement joins TRBV5-1 to TRBJ2-3; 8 bases map to TRBD2. V lost 1 base and J lost 3; bases outside the gene matches: 4. CDR1 SGHRS and CDR2 YFSETQ come from the germline V gene. This CDR3 has 15 residues.

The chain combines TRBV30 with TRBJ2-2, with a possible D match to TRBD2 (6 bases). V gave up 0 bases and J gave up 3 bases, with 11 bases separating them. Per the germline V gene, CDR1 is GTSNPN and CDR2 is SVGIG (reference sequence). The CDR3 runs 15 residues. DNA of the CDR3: TGTGCCTGGAGTGTACGGGCGGGGCACACCGGGGAGCTGTTTTTT. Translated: CAWSVRAGHTGELFF.

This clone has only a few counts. The CDR3 nucleotides read TGTGCCAGCTCACCCGGGACAGGGAACACCGGGGAGCTGTTTTTT. It yields the protein CASSPGTGNTGELFF. The rearrangement links TRBV18 to TRBJ2-2, with 8 bases aligning to TRBD1. Germline CDR1 KGHSH, CDR2 LQKENI. The CDR3 has 15 amino acids. J was trimmed by 1 base and V by 3 bases; bases with no gene match: 1.

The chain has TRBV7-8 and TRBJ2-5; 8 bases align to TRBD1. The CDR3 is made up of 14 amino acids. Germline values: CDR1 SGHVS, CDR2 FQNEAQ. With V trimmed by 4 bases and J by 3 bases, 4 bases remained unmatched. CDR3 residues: CASSSRQGKETQYF. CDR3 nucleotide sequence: TGTGCCAGCAGCTCCCGACAGGGGAAAGAGACCCAGTACTTC.

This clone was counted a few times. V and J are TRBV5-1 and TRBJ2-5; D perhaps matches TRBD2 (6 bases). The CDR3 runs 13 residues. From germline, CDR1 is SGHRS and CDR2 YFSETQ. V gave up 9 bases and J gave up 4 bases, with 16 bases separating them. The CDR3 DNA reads TGCGCCACGAACCGCCCGGGGGTAGAGACCCAGTACTTC. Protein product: CATNRPGVETQYF.

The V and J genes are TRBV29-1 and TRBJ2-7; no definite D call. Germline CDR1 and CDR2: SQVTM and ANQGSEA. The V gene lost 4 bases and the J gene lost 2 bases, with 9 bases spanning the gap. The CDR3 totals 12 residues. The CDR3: CSVGWQTYEQYF. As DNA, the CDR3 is TGCAGCGTTGGGTGGCAGACCTACGAGCAGTACTTC.

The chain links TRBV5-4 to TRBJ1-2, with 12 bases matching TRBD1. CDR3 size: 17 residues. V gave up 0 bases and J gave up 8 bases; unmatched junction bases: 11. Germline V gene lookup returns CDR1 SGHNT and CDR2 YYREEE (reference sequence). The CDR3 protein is CASSLVYLGQGARGYTF. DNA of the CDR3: TGTGCCAGCAGCTTGGTTTACCTGGGACAGGGGGCGCGAGGCTACACCTTC.